There are many counts of the clone carrying this T cell receptor beta chain. Time point reported: pre-sensitization, week 0. Sample treatment: therapeutic diphenylcyclopropenone sensitization with weekly scalp DPC. This sample is part of a study of human T cells and chemical hapten exposure. Whole-study context: The patch tests put 0.01% DPC on the skin of the upper back and were read 6 days later.

TCRdb called the RACE reads again in MiXCR, with one record for every CDR3 protein. The table lists 300,000 to 400,000 distinct CDR3 sequences, 4.5% to 6% of them singletons, with 2.5% to 3% in the top ten. This CDR3 is built from 18 residues. The germline gives CDR1 DFQATT, CDR2 SNEGSKA (reference sequence). V was pared by 5 bases and J by 1 base, with 15 bases of the junction left unmatched. Sequenced here: whole blood, sampled in connection with sensitization to the hapten diphenylcyclopropenone (DPC). The clonotype originates from a woman between 45 and 65 years old with alopecia areata. Some clones in this sample may be carry-over from other donors' samples. The chain employs TRBV20-1 and TRBJ2-2; TRBD1 matches 8 bases. CDR3 bases: TGCAGTGCTGCCTCCGACAGGGGTGAGGCCTGGAACACCGGGGAGCTGTTTTTT. It translates to CSAASDRGEAWNTGELFF.